This T cell receptor beta chain was sequenced during a study of blood T cell repertoires in COVID-19. The CDR3 runs 15 residues. CDR1 is SNHLY, CDR2 FYNNEI, per germline. The junction had 3 bases not matched to a gene; V was cut back by 4 bases and J by 0 bases. Authors' data handling: Reference gene primer amplification gave estimated nucleated cell counts. The method was immunoSEQ multiplex PCR; TCRdb's version includes in-frame clones alone and lacks a portion of them. Clone size and V and J calls were adopted from that table, with D and trimming inferred from the DNA. The repertoire holds about 150,000 clones, with around nine tenths as singletons.

The chain uses TRBV2 and TRBJ1-5; 7 positions match TRBD1. Sequenced material: peripheral blood. This TCR was sampled from a woman aged 65 to 85 with acute or convalescent COVID-19. The CDR3 spells CASSVQGISNQPQHF. The CDR3 DNA follows: TGTGCCAGCAGTGTACAGGGGATTAGCAATCAGCCCCAGCATTTT.